This T cell receptor (beta chain) stems from a study of T-cell reconstitution after alpha-beta-depleted transplantation in children. It was with unique molecular identifiers that the TCRbeta library was prepared. In TCRdb, the PCR reads were re-called with MiXCR into one record per CDR3 protein. This table holds roughly 610,000 distinct CDR3 sequences, roughly a tenth found once. The trim removed 0 bases at V and 2 bases at J, leaving 5 bases unmatched. This CDR3 spans 16 amino acids. Per the germline V gene, CDR1 is SGHTA and CDR2 is FQGNSA. Sequencing used PBMCs from the stem cell graft donor, obtained from the stem cell graft. The TCR originated in a human donor who donated a stem cell graft to a child with acute myeloid leukemia. The chain recombines TRBV7-2 with TRBJ2-5; 8 nucleotides line up with TRBD2. The CDR3 spells CASSLAVTSGQETQYF. CDR3 nucleotide sequence: TGTGCCAGCAGCTTAGCGGTAACTAGCGGACAAGAGACCCAGTACTTC.